The present entry profiles one T cell receptor (beta chain) with its context. Antigen unknown. These data belong to a study of cytomegalovirus exposure and HLA in healthy donors. Study-wide points: As confirmed in vitro, a few CMV-associated chains were specific for CMV antigens. Listed as cytomegalovirus-associated were 150 or so TCR beta chains. The number of N-insertions in an Asian-associated ancestry cluster was reportedly below the 666-donor mean in a later analysis.

Primers for the PCR totalled 60 Vbeta and 13 Jbeta. Produced via immunoSEQ multiplex PCR; TCRdb's table is partial and in-frame only. The table has about 160,000 clones, under 85% seen once. This TCR was recovered from a woman aged 25 to 39 in good health and CMV-seronegative. The sequencing sample was made of PBMCs.

This CDR3 is CASRIPDREGAEAFF. CDR3 sequence (DNA): TGTGCCAGCAGAATCCCGGACAGGGAGGGCGCTGAAGCTTTCTTT. The V gene is TRBV6-6, the J gene TRBJ1-1, with 8 bases that match TRBD1. V lost 6 bases to trimming and J lost 6 bases; unmatched junction nucleotides: 12. The CDR3 consists of 15 residues. Germline-derived CDR1 and CDR2 are MNHNY and SVGAGI (reference sequence).